This T cell receptor (beta chain) derives from a study of cytomegalovirus exposure and HLA in healthy donors. Primers included in the PCR were 60 Vbeta and 13 Jbeta primers. The method was immunoSEQ multiplex PCR; TCRdb's version includes in-frame clones alone and lacks a portion of them. There are 80,000 to 100,000 clones in the sample; around 75% occur only once, and 10% to 11% lies in the top ten. This clone was picked up a small number of times. An end of the junction does not agree with germline; a read error may underlie this. The sample taken for sequencing was PBMCs. The receptor comes from a man aged 18 to 30 in good health and CMV-seropositive.

The CDR3 DNA sequence: TGTGCCAGCAGTGACTCGGGGTTGCAGGGATACTCTGGTGCCAACGTCCTGACTTTC. Encoded protein: CASSDSGLQGYSGANVLTF. V gene TRBV6-4 combines with J gene TRBJ2-6, with D perhaps TRBD1 (5 bases). In germline, CDR1 is MRHNA, CDR2 SNTAGT. The CDR3 is made up of 19 amino acids.